The present T cell receptor beta chain was sequenced within a study of beta chain features in type 1 diabetes. This clone has more than one count but fewer than ten. Antigen unknown. Sorting of CD4+ naive, central memory, regulatory and stem cell-like memory cells was performed via CD45RO/CCR7/CD25/CD127/CD95/CD27. The CDR3 length is 15 residues. Germline V gene lookup returns CDR1 LGHNA and CDR2 YSLEER. Trimming took off 1 base at V and 0 bases at J, with 7 bases between the two ends. Expressed TCRB transcripts were sequenced because the entire RNA isolate underwent reverse transcription. Repertoires were generated with immunoSEQ multiplex PCR, while TCRdb's copy carries only in-frame clones and drops some. The repertoire holds about 240,000 clones, with 27% as singletons. Study observations and caveats: For TCRB rearrangement, an influence of HLA type remained unresolved here. Cells with high TCR expression could be over-represented by cDNA sequencing.

The clonotype was recovered from a young man in good health. The specimen was central memory CD4+ T cells from blood. The rearrangement uses TRBV4-3 and TRBJ2-1; no firm D call. The CDR3 DNA sequence: TGCGCCAGCAGCCAAGCTCTTAGCTCCTACAATGAGCAGTTCTTC. Protein: CASSQALSSYNEQFF.